Following are 20 T cell receptor beta chains from one sample sequenced in a study of shared clonotypes between healthy human individuals. CD45RO-negative, CCR7-positively selected cells formed the naive CD8 fraction, excluding terminally differentiated effector memory CD45RA+ cells. The protocol was immunoSEQ multiplex PCR, while the TCRdb copy is restricted to in-frame clones and leaves out a portion. This table holds 2 million to 2.5 million clones, about 92% found once. The sequenced sample consisted of naive CD8+ T cells from PBMCs. The origin of the receptors is a man aged 18 to 30 in good health. Some clones in this sample may be carry-over from other donors' samples.

This clone appeared a few times. Other nucleotide sequences in the sample specify the same CDR3. The gene calls are TRBV28 and TRBJ2-1; no reliable D call. CDR1 is MDHEN and CDR2 is SYDVKM in the germline V gene. This CDR3 has 11 residues. V lost 3 bases to trimming and J lost 6 bases, with 3 bases between them. CDR3 protein: CASSLGNEQFF. CDR3 DNA: TGTGCCAGCAGTTTGGGCAATGAGCAGTTCTTC.

The rearrangement joins TRBV4-2 to TRBJ2-2; D remains unclear. With 2 bases removed from V and 0 bases from J, the gap between germline ends came to 13 bases. Germline V gives CDR1 LGHNA, CDR2 YNFKEQ. The CDR3 has 17 residues. The CDR3 spells CASSQKRFGSNTGELFF. The CDR3, as DNA: TGTGCCAGCAGCCAAAAGAGATTCGGTTCGAACACCGGGGAGCTGTTTTTT.

As concerns this clone: At the DNA level, this CDR3 is encoded by other sequences in the same sample as well. The chain carries TRBV7-9 and TRBJ2-1, with D uncertain. The V end was cut by 3 bases, the J end by 0 bases, with 3 bases between. Germline CDR1 SEHNR, CDR2 FQNEAQ (reference sequence). The CDR3 length is 13 residues. The CDR3 DNA is TGTGCCAGCAGCTTGAGCTCCTACAATGAGCAGTTCTTC. It yields the protein CASSLSSYNEQFF. The variable domain in full, with the rest retrieved from reference TRBV7-9 and TRBJ2-1, is DTGVSQNPRHKITKRGQNVTFRCDPISEHNRLYWYRQTLGQGPEFLTYFQNEAQLEKSRLLSDRFSAERPKGSFSTLEIQRTEQGDSAMYLCASSLSSYNEQFFGPGTRLTVL.

This clone came up once. The chain combines TRBV9 with TRBJ2-3, with 8 nucleotides matching TRBD2. Per germline, CDR1 SGDLS and CDR2 YYNGEE. This CDR3 contains 14 residues. The V and J ends lost 5 bases and 4 bases, in that order; junction bases with no gene match: 6. CDR3 in amino acids: CASSWTSRPDTQYF. The DNA of the CDR3 is TGTGCCAGCAGTTGGACTAGCAGACCAGATACGCAGTATTTT. The variable domain in full, with the rest retrieved from reference TRBV9 and TRBJ2-3, is DSGVTQTPKHLITATGQRVTLRCSPRSGDLSVYWYQQSLDQGLQFLIQYYNGEERAKGNILERFSAQQFPDLHSELNLSSLELGDSALYFCASSWTSRPDTQYFGPGTRLTVL.

This chain joins TRBV13 and TRBJ1-2, with unresolved D. CDR3 length: 12 amino acids. Looked up from germline, CDR1 is PRHDT and CDR2 is FYEKMQ (reference sequence). Trimming stripped 2 bases from V and 4 bases from J, with 5 bases between. The CDR3 loop reads CASSLLSYGYTF. The DNA of the CDR3 is TGTGCCAGCAGCTTATTAAGCTATGGCTACACCTTC.

The chain employs TRBV5-1 and TRBJ2-7, with 11 bases identical to TRBD2. This CDR3 contains 17 residues. With V trimmed by 3 bases and J by 5 bases, 13 bases remained unmatched. Germline CDR1 SGHRS, CDR2 YFSETQ. This CDR3 is CASSSGLPGLAEDEQYF. The CDR3 DNA follows: TGCGCCAGCAGCTCGGGACTACCGGGACTAGCGGAGGACGAGCAGTACTTC.

CDR3: CASSSKGAPGQPQHF. Here the CDR3 DNA reads TGTGCCAGTAGTTCAAAGGGGGCGCCGGGCCAGCCCCAGCATTTT. The J gene is TRBJ1-5, the V gene TRBV19, with TRBD1 identical over 7 bases. The CDR3 is made up of 15 amino acids. V shed 5 bases, J shed 7 bases, and the junction held 11 bases outside the gene matches. Germline V gene lookup returns CDR1 LNHDA and CDR2 SQIVND (reference sequence).

The chain joins TRBV28 to TRBJ1-4; D is possibly TRBD1 (5 bases). V was cut by 1 base and J by 6 bases, with 12 bases left in between. From germline, CDR1 is MDHEN and CDR2 SYDVKM. The CDR3 totals 15 residues. Here the CDR3 DNA reads TGTGCCAGCAGTTTATACCGCCAGGGCGATGAAAAACTGTTTTTT. Translating it yields CASSLYRQGDEKLFF.

The chain employs TRBV11-2 and TRBJ2-7; 7 bases fit TRBD2. V lost 5 bases, J lost 5 bases, and 6 bases stayed unmatched. The CDR3 spans 13 residues. Per germline, CDR1 SGHAT and CDR2 FQNNGV. CDR3 DNA sequence: TGTGCCAGCAGCCAAGCGGGGTTGGACGAGCAGTACTTC. Translating it yields CASSQAGLDEQYF.

The chain is built from TRBV4-3 and TRBJ2-3; possibly TRBD1 for D (5 bases). Trimming shortened V by 0 bases and J by 1 base, and 14 bases separated the two germline ends. The CDR3 runs 17 residues. The germline gives CDR1 LGHNA, CDR2 YSLEER. CDR3 nucleotide sequence: TGCGCCAGCAGCCAAGATCTCAGCAGGGTGGGCACAGATACGCAGTATTTT. This codes for CASSQDLSRVGTDTQYF.

This chain joins TRBV27 and TRBJ2-3, with 8 bases fitting TRBD1. V lost 3 bases to trimming and J lost 5 bases; unmatched junction nucleotides: 7. CDR1 is MNHEY, CDR2 SMNVEV, per germline (reference sequence). The CDR3 extends over 15 amino acids. The CDR3 region has the DNA TGTGCCAGCAGTTTTACAGGGGGATATCAAGATACGCAGTATTTT. This codes for CASSFTGGYQDTQYF.

This chain's CDR3 is CASSVLNRDKETQYF. CDR3 bases: TGTGCCAGTAGTGTCCTCAACCGGGACAAAGAGACCCAGTACTTC. The rearrangement links TRBV19 to TRBJ2-5; D is possibly TRBD1 (6 bases). The germline V gene has CDR1 LNHDA and CDR2 SQIVND (reference sequence). Deletions cut 5 bases from V and 3 bases from J, with 16 bases between. CDR3 size: 15 residues.

This clone was observed a few times. The chain carries TRBV10-3 and TRBJ1-1; 7 bases match TRBD1. Germline CDR1 ENHRY, CDR2 SYGVKD. V lost 0 bases, J lost 1 base, and 17 bases stayed unmatched. This CDR3 has 20 residues. CDR3 in amino acids: CAISESRTGGRGSGNTEAFF. The CDR3 DNA follows: TGTGCCATCAGTGAGTCCCGGACAGGAGGAAGGGGAAGCGGGAACACTGAAGCTTTCTTT.

The J gene is TRBJ1-4, the V gene TRBV30, with D tentatively TRBD1 (5 bases). V was trimmed by 8 bases and J by 10 bases, leaving 20 bases between them. The germline CDR1 and CDR2 sequences are GTSNPN and SVGIG (reference sequence). The CDR3 sequence is 13 residues long. The CDR3 is CAGKTPGWGKLFF. CDR3 nucleotides: TGTGCCGGCAAGACGCCAGGGTGGGGAAAACTGTTTTTT.

The chain joins TRBV9 to TRBJ1-1; possibly TRBD1 for D (5 bases). The CDR3 is 14 residues long. V shed 0 bases and J shed 6 bases, with 12 bases lying between them. CDR1 is SGDLS and CDR2 is YYNGEE in the germline V gene. The CDR3 reads CASSVDFGGAEAFF. CDR3 sequence (DNA): TGTGCCAGCAGCGTAGATTTTGGGGGTGCTGAAGCTTTCTTT.

J is TRBJ2-7 and V is TRBV30; D is ambiguous. Trimming stripped 0 bases from V and 5 bases from J, with 14 bases between. Per the germline V gene, CDR1 is GTSNPN and CDR2 is SVGIG (reference sequence). The CDR3 sequence is 14 residues long. CDR3 in DNA: TGTGCCTGGAGTGTAAGTGCTTTTCAGAACGAGCAGTACTTC. Translated: CAWSVSAFQNEQYF. Drawing the rest from reference TRBV30 and TRBJ2-7, the complete variable domain is SQTIHQWPATLVQPVGSPLSLECTVEGTSNPNLYWYRQAAGRGLQLLFYSVGIGQISSEVPQNLSASRPQDRQFILSSKKLLLSDSGFYLCAWSVSAFQNEQYFGPGTRLTVT.

This chain connects TRBV13 to TRBJ1-2; TRBD1 might be the D (5 bases). V dropped 0 bases and J dropped 3 bases, with 20 bases sitting between them. CDR1 is PRHDT, CDR2 FYEKMQ, per germline (reference sequence). The CDR3 is 18 amino acids. The CDR3 nucleotides read TGTGCCAGCAGCTTAGGCCCAGCTGAGACAGCGCGATACTATGGCTACACCTTC. This translates into CASSLGPAETARYYGYTF.

V usage is TRBV9 and J usage is TRBJ1-4; unclear D gene. Germline-derived CDR1 and CDR2 are SGDLS and YYNGEE. V was shortened by 0 bases and J by 0 bases, with 6 bases between the two germline ends. The CDR3 consists of 15 residues. The CDR3: CASSVDAATNEKLFF. CDR3 nucleotides: TGTGCCAGCAGCGTAGATGCAGCAACTAATGAAAAACTGTTTTTT.

The CDR3 nucleotides are TGTGCCACCAGCTCCACGAACCGGGACTCCCAGTACTTC. It encodes CATSSTNRDSQYF. The V and J genes are TRBV15 and TRBJ2-7; possibly TRBD2 for D (6 bases). CDR1 and CDR2 from the germline V gene are LNHNV and YYDKDF (reference sequence). The V and J ends lost 5 bases and 10 bases respectively, with 18 bases between them. The CDR3 runs to 13 residues. Using reference TRBV15 and TRBJ2-7 for the parts outside the CDR3, the full variable domain is DAMVIQNPRYQVTQFGKPVTLSCSQTLNHNVMYWYQQKSSQAPKLLFHYYDKDFNNEADTPDNFQSRRPNTSFCFLDIRSPGLGDTAMYLCATSSTNRDSQYFGPGTRLTVT.

The rearrangement links TRBV4-2 to TRBJ2-7; 9 bases are a match to TRBD2. Germline assignment: CDR1 LGHNA and CDR2 YNFKEQ. The CDR3 is 15 amino acids. V dropped 0 bases and J dropped 3; count of bases not matched to a gene: 3. CDR3 bases: TGTGCCAGCAGCCAAGAGCGGGAGGGCCTCTACGAGCAGTACTTC. Translated: CASSQEREGLYEQYF.